This T cell receptor (beta chain) was recorded in a study of identical twins. General observations from the study: The study found that models underestimated out-of-frame TCR alpha sharing in monozygotic twins.

MiXCR, applied by TCRdb to the 5' RACE reads, yields one record per CDR3 protein. Of some 590,000 distinct CDR3 sequences listed, more than 9% were seen once; the top ten hold roughly 3%. Details on this clonotype: What it binds is not known.

Between the trimmed V and J ends, which lost 0 bases and 0 bases, there was a span of 15 bases. Per the germline V gene, CDR1 is DFQATT and CDR2 is SNEGSKA (reference sequence). The CDR3 contains 17 residues. The sample was also linked to a second study, of yellow fever vaccine responses in identical twins.

Material: PBMCs. The sequence derives from a woman aged 18-29 years in good health. The chain links TRBV20-1 to TRBJ2-4; D not resolved. The CDR3: CSARDLGSKIAKNIQYF. Written as DNA, the CDR3 is TGCAGTGCTAGAGATCTGGGCAGCAAAATAGCCAAAAACATTCAGTACTTC.